These 11 T cell receptor beta chains originate from one sample sequenced in a study of cytomegalovirus exposure and HLA in healthy donors. Some clones are missing from TCRdb's copy, which holds only in-frame ones; the method was immunoSEQ multiplex PCR. Of 200,000 to 250,000 clones in the sample, around four fifths were seen once. Specimen: PBMCs. These receptors originate from a woman aged 18-29 years in good health and CMV-seronegative.

This clone was detected many times. V is TRBV7-3 and J is TRBJ2-7; 10 bases line up with TRBD1. Germline CDR1 and CDR2: SGHTA and FQGTGA. V was clipped by 4 bases and J by 9 bases; unmatched bases: 12. This CDR3 comprises 15 residues. Here the CDR3 DNA reads TGTGCCAGCAGCTCACTTCCCGGGACAGGGGTTGTGCAGTACTTC. Translation gives CASSSLPGTGVVQYF.

The chain carries TRBV13 and TRBJ2-3; maybe TRBD2 (5 bases). The CDR3 consists of 17 residues. Looked up from germline, CDR1 is PRHDT and CDR2 is FYEKMQ (reference sequence). V lost 7 bases to trimming and J lost 3 bases, with 23 bases between them. The CDR3, as DNA: TGTGCCAGCAACCGCTTGGTGTTTAGCGCGAAAACAGATACGCAGTATTTT. This encodes CASNRLVFSAKTDTQYF.

This clone was observed a few times. The V call is TRBV4-2, the J call TRBJ2-2, with TRBD1 matching 10 bases. CDR1 is LGHNA and CDR2 is YNFKEQ in the germline V gene. V shed 4 bases, J shed 3 bases, and the junction held 2 bases outside the gene matches. CDR3 length equals 15 residues. The CDR3 DNA sequence: TGTGCCAGCAGCCCCGGGACAGGGGACACCGGGGAGCTGTTTTTT. Translating gives CASSPGTGDTGELFF.

This chain uses TRBV30 with TRBJ1-1; possible D gene TRBD1, 6 bases. Per germline, CDR1 GTSNPN and CDR2 SVGIG (reference sequence). Trimming removed 6 bases from V and 3 bases from J, with 14 bases in between. The CDR3 extends over 13 amino acids. The CDR3 sequence: CACRRGIYTEAFF. CDR3 in DNA: TGTGCCTGCCGCAGGGGAATTTACACTGAAGCTTTCTTT.

The gene calls are TRBV27 and TRBJ1-4, with D perhaps matching TRBD1 (6 bases). Germline V gives CDR1 MNHEY, CDR2 SMNVEV (reference sequence). The CDR3 loop spans 13 amino acids. Trimming removed 6 bases from V and 8 bases from J, with 13 bases in between. The CDR3 coding sequence is TGTGCCAGCAGCCCAGGGAGGGGGGAAAAACTGTTTTTT. This gives the protein CASSPGRGEKLFF.

The V and J genes are TRBV5-4 and TRBJ2-2; D is ambiguous. Germline V CDR1 and CDR2: SGHNT, YYREEE (reference sequence). V was shortened by 0 bases and J by 4 bases, with 4 bases between the two germline ends. This CDR3 region has 13 residues. CDR3 protein: CASSLARTGELFF. CDR3 DNA: TGTGCCAGCAGCTTGGCCCGCACCGGGGAGCTGTTTTTT.

The rearrangement joins TRBV2 to TRBJ2-7; D remains ambiguous. This CDR3 spans 13 amino acids. Per germline, CDR1 SNHLY and CDR2 FYNNEI. The V and J ends lost 6 bases and 5 bases respectively, with 14 bases between them. This chain's CDR3 is CASSALKRHEQYF. CDR3 nucleotide sequence: TGTGCCAGCAGCGCTCTTAAGAGGCACGAGCAGTACTTC.

In its sample, this clone was seen once. V is TRBV11-1 and J is TRBJ2-1; tentatively, D is TRBD1 or TRBD2 (6 bases each). Germline values: CDR1 SGHAT, CDR2 FQDESV (reference sequence). The CDR3 has 15 residues. Trimming pared 3 bases from V and 8 bases from J, leaving 17 bases between. CDR3 protein: CASSFSQGGMDEQFF. In nucleotides, the CDR3 is TGTGCCAGCAGCTTCTCACAGGGAGGCATGGATGAGCAGTTCTTC.

The V and J genes are TRBV4-1 and TRBJ2-3, with TRBD2 identical over 8 bases. CDR1 MGHRA and CDR2 YSYEKL come from the germline V gene. V was clipped by 5 bases and J by 4 bases; unmatched bases: 17. The CDR3 is 18 amino acids. This chain's CDR3 is CASSTLGAGTSRADTQYF. CDR3 sequence (DNA): TGCGCCAGCAGCACTTTAGGGGCCGGGACTAGTCGCGCAGATACGCAGTATTTT.

This clone was seen just once. The gene calls are TRBV5-6 and TRBJ2-1; 7 bases align to TRBD1. The CDR3 extends over 15 amino acids. CDR1 and CDR2 (germline): SGHDT, YYEEEE. Germline trimming cut 5 bases from V and 5 bases from J; bases unmatched to any gene: 10. The DNA of the CDR3 is TGTGCCAGCAGTAACAGGGGCCAGAGGAACAATGAGCAGTTCTTC. It translates to CASSNRGQRNNEQFF.

Worth noting for this clone: Other nucleotide sequences in the sample specify the same CDR3. The V call is TRBV6-1, the J call TRBJ2-3; TRBD2 might be the D (5 bases). Germline-derived CDR1 and CDR2 are MNHNS and SASEGT. The CDR3 has 14 residues. V was trimmed by 2 bases and J by 2 bases, leaving 8 bases between them. DNA for the CDR3: TGTGCCAGCAGTGAAAGCGGAGCCACAGATACGCAGTATTTT. Protein product: CASSESGATDTQYF.